This entry concerns a single T cell receptor beta chain. Its target is not known. This sample is part of a study of cytomegalovirus exposure and HLA in healthy donors. V lost 3 bases, J lost 7 bases, and 6 bases stayed unmatched. CDR3 length: 15 amino acids. The germline V gene has CDR1 ENHRY and CDR2 SYGVKD. PCR was performed using 60 Vbeta and 13 Jbeta primers. This table comes from immunoSEQ multiplex PCR, and its TCRdb copy is limited to in-frame clones, with some not included. The table has under 200,000 clones, roughly 80% seen once. Findings of the study overall: Rare TCR sequences predominated, though certain public TCRs were found in many donors. Within a later analysis, the majority of CMV-associated TCR beta chains appeared HLA-restricted. The study recorded fewer than 200 TCR beta chains that were cytomegalovirus-associated. Among immune exposure information, only CMV serostatus was available.

Sample: PBMCs. The TCR comes from a man between 35 and 55 years old in good health and CMV-seropositive. This chain uses TRBV10-3 with TRBJ2-1; 10 bases agree with TRBD2. The CDR3 loop reads CAISDGSGGYNEQFF. CDR3 bases: TGTGCCATCAGTGACGGTAGCGGGGGGTATAATGAGCAGTTCTTC.